This T cell receptor beta chain was identified during a study of blood T cell repertoires in COVID-19. Study information: Sample material is recorded as cDNA or gDNA derived from T cells, B-cell-depleted T cells, or PBMCs.

Per the study methods: Reference gene primer amplification in the assay estimated nucleated cell counts. The repertoire was sequenced with immunoSEQ multiplex PCR; TCRdb's copy has only in-frame clones and lacks some. V and J calls plus clone size are reproduced from that table; the DNA served to infer D and trimming. The sample holds roughly 45,000 clones; roughly 90% are singletons and the top ten take around 19%. This CDR3 region has 14 residues. CDR1 is MGHRA, CDR2 YSYEKL, per germline. V was pared by 4 bases and J by 6 bases, with 6 bases of the junction left unmatched. The TCR originated in a man between 65 and 85 years old with active COVID-19. Sequencing was performed on peripheral blood. The chain uses TRBV4-1 and TRBJ1-5; TRBD1 aligns across 7 bases. The CDR3 spells CASSPTGSLQPQHF. For the CDR3, the DNA is TGCGCCAGCAGCCCGACAGGGTCTCTTCAGCCCCAGCATTTT.